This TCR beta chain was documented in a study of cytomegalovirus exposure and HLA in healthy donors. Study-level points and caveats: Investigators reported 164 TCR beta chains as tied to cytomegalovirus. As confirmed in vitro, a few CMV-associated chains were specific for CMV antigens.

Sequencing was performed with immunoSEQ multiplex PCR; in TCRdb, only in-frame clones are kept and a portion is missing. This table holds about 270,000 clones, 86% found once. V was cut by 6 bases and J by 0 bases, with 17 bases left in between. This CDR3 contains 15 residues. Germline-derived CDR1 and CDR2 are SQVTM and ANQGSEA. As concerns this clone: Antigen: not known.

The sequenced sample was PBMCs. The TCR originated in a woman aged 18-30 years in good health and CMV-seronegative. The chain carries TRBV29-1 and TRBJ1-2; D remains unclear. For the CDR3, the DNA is TGCAGCGTCCTAGCCGGGCTCCAAGCTAACTATGGCTACACCTTC. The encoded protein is CSVLAGLQANYGYTF.